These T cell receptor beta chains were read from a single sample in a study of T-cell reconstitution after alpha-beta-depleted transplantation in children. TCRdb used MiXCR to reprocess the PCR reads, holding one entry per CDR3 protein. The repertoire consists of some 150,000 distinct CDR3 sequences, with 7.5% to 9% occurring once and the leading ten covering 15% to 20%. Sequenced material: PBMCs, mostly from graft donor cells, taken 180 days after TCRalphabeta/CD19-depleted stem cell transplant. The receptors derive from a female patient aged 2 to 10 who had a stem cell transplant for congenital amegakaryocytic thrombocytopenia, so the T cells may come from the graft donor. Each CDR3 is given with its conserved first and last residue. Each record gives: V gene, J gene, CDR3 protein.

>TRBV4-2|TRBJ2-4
CASSQASLPAKNIQYF
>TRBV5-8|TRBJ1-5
CASTLSGGVVWWQPQHF
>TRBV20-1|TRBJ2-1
CSARRLATAYNEQFF
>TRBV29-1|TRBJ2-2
CSVARENTGELFF
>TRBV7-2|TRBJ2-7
CASSLAASGFSYEQYF
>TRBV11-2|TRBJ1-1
CASSLAAGHRNTEAFF
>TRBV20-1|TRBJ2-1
CSAWTGTAIYNEQFF
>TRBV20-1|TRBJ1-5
CSAGTGDQPQHF
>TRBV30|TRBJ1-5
CAWSGGSTQHF
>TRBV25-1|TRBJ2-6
CASSELDSISGANVLTF
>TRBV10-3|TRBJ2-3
CAISEVGQVTDTQYF
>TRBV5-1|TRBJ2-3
CASSLVLAGGPDTQYF
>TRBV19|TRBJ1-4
CASRDGGTNEKLFF
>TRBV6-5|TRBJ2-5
CASRGGGSRETQYF
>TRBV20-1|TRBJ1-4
CSARDGRDIGEKLFF
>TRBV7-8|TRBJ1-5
CASAVAPNSNQPQHF
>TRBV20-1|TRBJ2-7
CSARSDYEQYF
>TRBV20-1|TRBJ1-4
CSARAGGPGEKLFF
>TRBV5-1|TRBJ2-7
CASRDGGRYEQYF
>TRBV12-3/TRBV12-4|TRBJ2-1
CASSLQGDAGSNEQFF
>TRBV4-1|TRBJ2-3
CASSQPPSLKYF
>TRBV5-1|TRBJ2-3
CASSLVTSTDTQYF
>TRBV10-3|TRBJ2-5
CAISESQFQETQYF
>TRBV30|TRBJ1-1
CAWDRGGPEAFF
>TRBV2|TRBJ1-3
CASSRANSGNTIYF
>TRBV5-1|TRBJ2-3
CASSLTSGTDTQYF
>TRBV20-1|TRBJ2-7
CSARDPSGAVEYF
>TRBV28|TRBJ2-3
CASSFPIAGEWTDTQYF
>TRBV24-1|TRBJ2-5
CATSDVTGPQETQYF
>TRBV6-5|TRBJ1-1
CASTPGGGGTEAFF
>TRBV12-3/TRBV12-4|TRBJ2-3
CASSRALAGGADTQYF
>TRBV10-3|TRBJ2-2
CAITRTGNTGELFF
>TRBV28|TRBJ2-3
CASSVGLAGSPPRDTQYF
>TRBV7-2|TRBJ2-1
CASSLVTAEQFF
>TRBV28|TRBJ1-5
CASLSGHHNQPQHF
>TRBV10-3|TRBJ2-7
CAISESRDSYEQYF
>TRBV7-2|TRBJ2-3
CASSFLGDLDTQYF
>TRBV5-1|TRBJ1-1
CASAGAAMNTEAFF
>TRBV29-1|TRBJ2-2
CSVEQGTAFNTGELFF
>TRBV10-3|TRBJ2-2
CAISWTGTSGGVTTGELFF